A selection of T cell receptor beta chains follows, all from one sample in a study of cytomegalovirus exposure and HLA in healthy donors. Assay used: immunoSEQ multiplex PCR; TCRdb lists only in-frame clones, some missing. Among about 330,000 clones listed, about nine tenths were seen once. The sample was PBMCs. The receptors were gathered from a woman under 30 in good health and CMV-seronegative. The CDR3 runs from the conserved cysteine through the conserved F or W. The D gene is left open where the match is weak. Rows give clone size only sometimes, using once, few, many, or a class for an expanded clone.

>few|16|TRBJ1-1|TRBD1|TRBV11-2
CASSFQAGTGVTEAFF
TGTGCCAGCAGCTTCCAAGCCGGGACAGGGGTCACTGAAGCTTTCTTT
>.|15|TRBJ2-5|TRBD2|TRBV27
CASRKGTSSQETQYF
TGTGCCAGCAGGAAAGGGACTAGCTCCCAAGAGACCCAGTACTTC
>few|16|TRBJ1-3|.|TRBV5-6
CASSLDSLYRGNTIYF
TGTGCCAGCAGCTTGGATTCCCTTTACAGGGGAAACACCATATATTTT
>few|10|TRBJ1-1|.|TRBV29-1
CSVSEYYAFF
TGCAGCGTTTCCGAGTACTACGCTTTCTTT
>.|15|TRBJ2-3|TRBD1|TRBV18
CASSPTGDSTDTQYF
TGTGCCAGCTCACCCACAGGGGACAGCACAGATACGCAGTATTTT
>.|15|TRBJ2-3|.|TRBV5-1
CASSLASGSTDTQYF
TGCGCCAGCAGCTTGGCCAGCGGGAGCACAGATACGCAGTATTTT
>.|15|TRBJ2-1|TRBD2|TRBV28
CASSSRGLAGNEQFF
TGTGCCAGCAGTTCCCGGGGACTAGCGGGGAATGAGCAGTTCTTC
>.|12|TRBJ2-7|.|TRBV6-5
CASSYGRGEQYF
TGTGCCAGCAGTTACGGACGGGGCGAGCAGTACTTC
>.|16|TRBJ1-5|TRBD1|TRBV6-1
CASSGGQGISNQPQHF
TGTGCCAGCAGTGGCGGACAGGGGATAAGCAATCAGCCCCAGCATTTT
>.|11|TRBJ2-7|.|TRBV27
CASSDSSEQYF
TGTGCCAGCAGTGACAGCAGCGAGCAGTACTTC
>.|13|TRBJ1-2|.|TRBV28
CASRGHEIYGYTF
TGTGCCAGCAGGGGACATGAGATTTATGGCTACACCTTC
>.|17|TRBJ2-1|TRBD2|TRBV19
CASSIVSAGGRVDEQFF
TGTGCCAGTAGTATAGTCTCAGCGGGAGGGCGGGTGGATGAGCAGTTCTTC
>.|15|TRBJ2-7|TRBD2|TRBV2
CASSPSPGGGIEQYF
TGTGCCAGCAGTCCCAGTCCCGGCGGGGGGATCGAGCAGTACTTC
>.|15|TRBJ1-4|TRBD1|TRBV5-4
CASSWDRATNEKLFF
TGTGCCAGCAGCTGGGACAGGGCAACTAATGAAAAACTGTTTTTT
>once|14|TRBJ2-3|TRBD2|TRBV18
CASCGQRERDTQYF
TGTGCCAGCTGCGGTCAGCGGGAGCGAGATACGCAGTATTTT
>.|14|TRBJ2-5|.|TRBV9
CASSPGRVQETQYF
TGTGCCAGCAGCCCCGGGCGGGTTCAAGAGACCCAGTACTTC
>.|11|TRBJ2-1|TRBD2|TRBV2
CASGRVSEQFF
TGTGCCAGCGGGAGGGTCAGTGAGCAGTTCTTC
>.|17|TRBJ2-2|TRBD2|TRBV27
CASSPWAGLAGTGELFF
TGTGCCAGCAGCCCCTGGGCCGGACTAGCGGGGACCGGGGAGCTGTTTTTT
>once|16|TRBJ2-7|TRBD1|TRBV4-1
CASSRFPGQDLYEQYF
TGCGCCAGCAGCCGATTTCCGGGACAGGACTTATACGAGCAGTACTTC
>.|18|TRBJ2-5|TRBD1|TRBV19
CASSAAPGQGAFWETQYF
TGTGCCAGTAGCGCAGCACCGGGACAGGGGGCTTTTTGGGAGACCCAGTACTTC
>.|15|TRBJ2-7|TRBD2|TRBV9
CASSPRLAGGYEQYF
TGTGCCAGCAGCCCTCGACTAGCGGGGGGCTACGAGCAGTACTTC
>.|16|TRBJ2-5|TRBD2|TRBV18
CASSPREGSRGETQYF
TGTGCCAGCTCACCACGGGAGGGGAGCCGCGGGGAGACCCAGTACTTC
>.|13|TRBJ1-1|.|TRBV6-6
CASRDSSNTEAFF
TGTGCCAGCAGGGACAGCTCGAACACTGAAGCTTTCTTT
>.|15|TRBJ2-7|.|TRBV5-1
CASSSPQGSVGEQYF
TGCGCCAGCAGCTCACCACAGGGAAGCGTAGGCGAGCAGTACTTC
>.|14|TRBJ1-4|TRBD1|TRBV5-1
CASSSGQGEGKLFF
TGCGCCAGCAGCTCTGGACAGGGGGAAGGAAAACTGTTTTTT
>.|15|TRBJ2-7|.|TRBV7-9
CASSSSGTPSYEQYF
TGTGCCAGCAGCTCCTCCGGGACACCGTCCTACGAGCAGTACTTC
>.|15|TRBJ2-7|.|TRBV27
CASSLSGVSSYEQYF
TGTGCCAGCAGTTTATCCGGGGTAAGCTCCTACGAGCAGTACTTC